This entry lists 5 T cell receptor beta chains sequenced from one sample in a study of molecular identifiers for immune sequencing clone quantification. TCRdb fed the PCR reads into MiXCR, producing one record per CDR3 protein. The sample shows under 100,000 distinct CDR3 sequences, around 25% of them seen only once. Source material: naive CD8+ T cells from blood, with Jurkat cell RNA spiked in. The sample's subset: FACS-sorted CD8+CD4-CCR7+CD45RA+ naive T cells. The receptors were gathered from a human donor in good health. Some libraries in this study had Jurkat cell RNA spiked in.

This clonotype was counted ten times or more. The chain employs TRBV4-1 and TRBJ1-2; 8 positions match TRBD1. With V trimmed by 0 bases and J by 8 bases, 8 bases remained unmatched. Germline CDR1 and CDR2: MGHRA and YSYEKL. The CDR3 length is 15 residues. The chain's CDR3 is CASSQEAGTGSGYTF. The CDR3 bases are TGCGCCAGCAGCCAAGAAGCCGGGACAGGTTCCGGCTACACCTTC.

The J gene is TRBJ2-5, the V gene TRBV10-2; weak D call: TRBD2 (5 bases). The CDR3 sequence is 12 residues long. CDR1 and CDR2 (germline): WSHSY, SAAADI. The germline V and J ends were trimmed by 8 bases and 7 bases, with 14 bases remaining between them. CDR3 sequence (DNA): TGCGCCAGCTCCCAACTAGAGGGGACCCAGTACTTC. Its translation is CASSQLEGTQYF.

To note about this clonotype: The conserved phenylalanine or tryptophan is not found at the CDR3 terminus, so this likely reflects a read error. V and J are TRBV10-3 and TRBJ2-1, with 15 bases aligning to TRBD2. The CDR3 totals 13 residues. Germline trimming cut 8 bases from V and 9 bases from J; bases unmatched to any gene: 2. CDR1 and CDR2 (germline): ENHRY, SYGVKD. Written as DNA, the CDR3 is TGTGCCATCTGGGGACTAGCGGGAGGTGAGCAGTTCCTC. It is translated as CAIWGLAGGEQFL.

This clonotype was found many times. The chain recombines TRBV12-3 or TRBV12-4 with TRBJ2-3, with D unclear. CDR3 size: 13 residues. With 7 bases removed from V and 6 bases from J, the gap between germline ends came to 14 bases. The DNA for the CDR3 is TGTGCCAGCAAAATCTACAGCGACGATACGCAGTATTTT. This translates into CASKIYSDDTQYF.

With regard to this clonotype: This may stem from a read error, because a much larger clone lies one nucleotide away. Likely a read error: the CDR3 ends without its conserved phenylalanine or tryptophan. For the CDR3, the DNA is TGCGCCAGCAGCCAAGATTTCTATTCTAGCGTAAGGGATGAGCAGTTCTCC. This encodes CASSQDFYSSVRDEQFS. The chain is built from TRBV4-3 and TRBJ2-1; the D gene is possibly TRBD2 (6 bases). Germline CDR1 LGHNA, CDR2 YSLEER. The CDR3 consists of 17 residues. V lost 0 bases and J 8 bases, leaving 20 bases between the germline ends.